This entry describes one T cell receptor (beta chain). Its antigen is undetermined. The data originate from a study of T-cell memory formation after mild COVID-19. Study context: The two donors had largely donor-specific TCR clusters.

Study conclusions and caveats: Clones contracting over day 15 to 85 were CD4/CD8 balanced, with later expanders leaning CD4+.

V was pared by 5 bases and J by 7 bases, with 13 bases of the junction left unmatched. Germline V gene data show CDR1 as GTSNPN and CDR2 as SVGIG (reference sequence). The CDR3 is 14 residues long. 5'RACE, which relied on constant-segment primers, yielded TCR alpha and TCR beta cDNA libraries carrying sample barcodes and UMIs. TCRdb redid the calling of the 5' RACE reads with MiXCR, one entry per CDR3 protein. The table lists hundreds of thousands of distinct CDR3 sequences, over 15% of them singletons. The chain is built from TRBV30 and TRBJ2-7; 8 nucleotides align to TRBD2. The TCR originated in an adult woman who had mild COVID-19 (a few samples of this study predate the infection). Cell type and time point are not known. Sequenced: PBMCs or a T cell subset sorted from them (not recorded which). The CDR3 region has the DNA TGTGCCTGGCGGTGGAACCCGGGAGGGCAAGAGCAGTACTTC. Its protein is CAWRWNPGGQEQYF.